This is a list of T cell receptor beta chains from one sample in a study of blood T cell repertoires in COVID-19. Assay used: immunoSEQ multiplex PCR; TCRdb lists only in-frame clones, some missing. Among about 140,000 clones, roughly 80% were seen once, and the ten largest hold 16%. The sample taken for sequencing was peripheral blood. These receptors came from a man between 50 and 59 years old with acute or convalescent COVID-19. Each CDR3 is given with its conserved first and last residue. D genes are given only for firm matches. The size entry is marked missing in some rows and otherwise reads once, few, many or a size class.

clone_size j_call d_call v_call cdr3_aa cdr3_nt
. TRBJ1-2 . TRBV6-5 CATGDYGYTF TGTGCCACAGGGGACTATGGCTACACCTTC
. TRBJ1-6 TRBD1 TRBV5-6 CASSFGSWDRLNSPLHF TGTGCCAGCAGCTTTGGGAGCTGGGACAGACTGAATTCACCCCTCCACTTT
few TRBJ2-5 . TRBV2 CASSDYGSGLETQYF TGTGCCAGCAGTGATTATGGTAGCGGTTTAGAGACCCAGTACTTC
. TRBJ1-2 TRBD1 TRBV4-1 CASSQGLGQGADDGYTF TGCGCCAGCAGCCAAGGTTTAGGGCAGGGGGCGGATGATGGCTACACCTTC
. TRBJ2-6 . TRBV30 CAWDGRRGRANSGANVLTF TGTGCCTGGGACGGGCGGCGGGGCAGGGCAAACTCTGGGGCCAACGTCCTGACTTTC
. TRBJ2-2 . TRBV3-1/TRBV3-2 CASEPRQVSGGELFF TGTGCCAGCGAGCCTCGACAGGTCTCGGGCGGGGAGCTGTTTTTT
. TRBJ2-1 . TRBV19 CASSPRYNEQFF TGTGCCAGTAGCCCCCGGTACAATGAGCAGTTCTTC
. TRBJ2-3 . TRBV12-3/TRBV12-4 CASSLAGSDTQYF TGTGCCAGCAGTTTGGCGGGATCAGATACGCAGTATTTT
. TRBJ1-1 TRBD1 TRBV14 CASSQHGQGNTEAFF TGTGCCAGCAGCCAACACGGACAGGGGAACACTGAAGCTTTCTTT
once TRBJ2-3 TRBD2 TRBV3-1/TRBV3-2 CASSQFLRGGSTDTQYF TGTGCCAGCAGCCAATTCCTACGCGGGGGGAGCACAGATACGCAGTATTTT